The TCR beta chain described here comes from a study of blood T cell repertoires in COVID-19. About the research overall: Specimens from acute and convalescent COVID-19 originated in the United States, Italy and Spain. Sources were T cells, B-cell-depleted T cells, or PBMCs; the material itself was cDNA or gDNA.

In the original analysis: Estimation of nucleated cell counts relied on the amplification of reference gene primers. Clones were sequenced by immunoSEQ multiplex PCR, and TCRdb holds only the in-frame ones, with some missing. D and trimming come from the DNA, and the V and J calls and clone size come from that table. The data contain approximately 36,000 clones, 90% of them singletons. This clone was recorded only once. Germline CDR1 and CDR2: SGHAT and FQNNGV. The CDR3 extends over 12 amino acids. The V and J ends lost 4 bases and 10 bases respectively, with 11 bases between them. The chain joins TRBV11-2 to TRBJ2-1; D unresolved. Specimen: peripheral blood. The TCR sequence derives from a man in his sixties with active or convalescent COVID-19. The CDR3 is CASSYLLREQFF. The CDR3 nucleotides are TGTGCCAGCAGCTACCTTCTGCGGGAGCAGTTCTTC.